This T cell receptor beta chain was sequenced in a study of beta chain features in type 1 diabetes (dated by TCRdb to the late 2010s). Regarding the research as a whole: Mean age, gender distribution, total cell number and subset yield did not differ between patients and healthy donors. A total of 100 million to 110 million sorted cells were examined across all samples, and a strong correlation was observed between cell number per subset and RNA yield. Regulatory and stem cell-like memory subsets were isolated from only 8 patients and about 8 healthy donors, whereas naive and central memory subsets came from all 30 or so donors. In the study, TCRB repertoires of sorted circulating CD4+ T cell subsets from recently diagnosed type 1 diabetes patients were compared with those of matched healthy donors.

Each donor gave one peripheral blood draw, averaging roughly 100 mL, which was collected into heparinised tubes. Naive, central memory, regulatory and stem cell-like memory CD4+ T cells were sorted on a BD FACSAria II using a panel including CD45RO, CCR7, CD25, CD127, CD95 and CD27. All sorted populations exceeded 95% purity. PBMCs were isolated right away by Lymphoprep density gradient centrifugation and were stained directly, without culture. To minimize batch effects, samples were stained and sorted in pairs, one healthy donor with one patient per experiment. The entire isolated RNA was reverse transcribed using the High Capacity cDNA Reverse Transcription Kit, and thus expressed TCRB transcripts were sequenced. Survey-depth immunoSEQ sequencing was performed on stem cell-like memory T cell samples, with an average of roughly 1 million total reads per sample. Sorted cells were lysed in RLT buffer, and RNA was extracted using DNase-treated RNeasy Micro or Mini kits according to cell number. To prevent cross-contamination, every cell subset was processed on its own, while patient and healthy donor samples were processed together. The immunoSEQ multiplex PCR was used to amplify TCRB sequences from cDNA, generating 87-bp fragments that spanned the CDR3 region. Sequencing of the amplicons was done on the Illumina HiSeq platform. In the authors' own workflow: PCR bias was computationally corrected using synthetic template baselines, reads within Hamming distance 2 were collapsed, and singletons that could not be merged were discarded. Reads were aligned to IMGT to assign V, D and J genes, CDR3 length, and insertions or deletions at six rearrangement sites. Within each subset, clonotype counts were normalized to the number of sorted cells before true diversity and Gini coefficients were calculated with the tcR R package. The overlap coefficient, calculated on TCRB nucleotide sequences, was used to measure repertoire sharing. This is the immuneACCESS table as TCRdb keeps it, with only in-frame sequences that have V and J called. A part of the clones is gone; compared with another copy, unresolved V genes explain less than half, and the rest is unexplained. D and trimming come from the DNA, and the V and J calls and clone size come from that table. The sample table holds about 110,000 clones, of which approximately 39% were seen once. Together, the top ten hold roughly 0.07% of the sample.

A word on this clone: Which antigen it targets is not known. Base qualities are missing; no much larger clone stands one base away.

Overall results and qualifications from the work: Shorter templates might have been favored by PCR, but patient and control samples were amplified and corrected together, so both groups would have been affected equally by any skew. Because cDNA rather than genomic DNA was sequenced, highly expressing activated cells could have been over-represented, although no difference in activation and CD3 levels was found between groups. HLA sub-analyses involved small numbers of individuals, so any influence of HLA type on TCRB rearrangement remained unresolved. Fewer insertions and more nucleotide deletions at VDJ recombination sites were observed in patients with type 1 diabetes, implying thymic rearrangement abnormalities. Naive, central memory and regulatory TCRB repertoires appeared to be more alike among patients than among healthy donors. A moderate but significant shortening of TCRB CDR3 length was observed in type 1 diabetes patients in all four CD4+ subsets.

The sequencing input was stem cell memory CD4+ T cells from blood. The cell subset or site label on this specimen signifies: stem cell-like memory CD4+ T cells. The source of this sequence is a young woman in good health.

The bases read TGTGCCAGCAGCCCCATACGCGGGTTCGGGGAGCTGTTTTTT. This codes for CASSPIRGFGELFF. The chain uses TRBV5-5 and TRBJ2-2; TRBD2 could be the D gene, as 5 bases match. Trimming costs V 4 bases and J 7 bases, and their ends lie 14 bases apart. The CDR3 runs 14 amino acids, cysteine and phenylalanine included. The DNA shown is the 42-base CDR3, in frame from base 1. CDR1 and CDR2 were assigned from the germline V gene (reference sequence) as SGHKS and YYEKEE. The reference TRBV5-5 and TRBJ2-2 proteins fill in what lies around the CDR3, so the full variable domain reads DAGVTQSPTHLIKTRGQQVTLRCSPISGHKSVSWYQQVLGQGPQFIFQYYEKEERGRGNFPDRFSARQFPNYSSELNVNALLLGDSALYLCASSPIRGFGELFFGEGSRLTVL.